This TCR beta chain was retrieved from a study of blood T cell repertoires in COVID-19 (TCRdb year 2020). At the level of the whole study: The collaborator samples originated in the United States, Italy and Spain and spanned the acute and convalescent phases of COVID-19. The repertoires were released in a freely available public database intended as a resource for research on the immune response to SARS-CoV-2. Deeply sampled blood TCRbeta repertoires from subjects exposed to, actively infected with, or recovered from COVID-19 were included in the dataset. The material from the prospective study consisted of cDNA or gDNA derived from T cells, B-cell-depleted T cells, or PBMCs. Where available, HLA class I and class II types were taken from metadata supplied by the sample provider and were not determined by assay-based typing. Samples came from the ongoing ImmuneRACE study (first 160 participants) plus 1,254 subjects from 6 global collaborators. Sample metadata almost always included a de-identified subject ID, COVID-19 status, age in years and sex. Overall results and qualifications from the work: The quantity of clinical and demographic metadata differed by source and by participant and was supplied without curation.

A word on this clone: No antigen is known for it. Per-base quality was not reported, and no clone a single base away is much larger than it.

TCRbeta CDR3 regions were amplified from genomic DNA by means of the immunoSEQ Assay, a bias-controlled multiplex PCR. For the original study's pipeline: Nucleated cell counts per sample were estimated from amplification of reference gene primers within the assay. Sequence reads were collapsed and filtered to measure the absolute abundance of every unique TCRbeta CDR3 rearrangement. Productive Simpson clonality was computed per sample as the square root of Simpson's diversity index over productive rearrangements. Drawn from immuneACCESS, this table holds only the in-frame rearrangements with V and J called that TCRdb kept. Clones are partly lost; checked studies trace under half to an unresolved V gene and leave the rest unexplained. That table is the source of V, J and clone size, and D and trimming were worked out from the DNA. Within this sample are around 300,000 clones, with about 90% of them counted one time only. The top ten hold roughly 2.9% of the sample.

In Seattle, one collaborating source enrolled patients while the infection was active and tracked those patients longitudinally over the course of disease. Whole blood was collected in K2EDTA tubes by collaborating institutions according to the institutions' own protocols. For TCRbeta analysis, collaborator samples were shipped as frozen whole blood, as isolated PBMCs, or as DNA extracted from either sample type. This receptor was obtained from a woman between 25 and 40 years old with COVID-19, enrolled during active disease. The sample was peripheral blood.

The sequenced DNA: TGTGCCAGCAGGACTTGGGGGACATCCACAGATACGCAGTATTTT. This codes for CASRTWGTSTDTQYF. The rearranged chain carries TRBV2 and TRBJ2-3, and perhaps TRBD1 as D gene, on 6 matching bases. A distance of 15 bases separates the germline ends of V and J, which lose 6 bases and 2 bases respectively. The CDR3 runs 15 residues from the cysteine to the phenylalanine. The entry retains the CDR3 DNA only, 45 bases that are in frame from base 1. The germline V gene encodes CDR1 SNHLY and CDR2 FYNNEI.